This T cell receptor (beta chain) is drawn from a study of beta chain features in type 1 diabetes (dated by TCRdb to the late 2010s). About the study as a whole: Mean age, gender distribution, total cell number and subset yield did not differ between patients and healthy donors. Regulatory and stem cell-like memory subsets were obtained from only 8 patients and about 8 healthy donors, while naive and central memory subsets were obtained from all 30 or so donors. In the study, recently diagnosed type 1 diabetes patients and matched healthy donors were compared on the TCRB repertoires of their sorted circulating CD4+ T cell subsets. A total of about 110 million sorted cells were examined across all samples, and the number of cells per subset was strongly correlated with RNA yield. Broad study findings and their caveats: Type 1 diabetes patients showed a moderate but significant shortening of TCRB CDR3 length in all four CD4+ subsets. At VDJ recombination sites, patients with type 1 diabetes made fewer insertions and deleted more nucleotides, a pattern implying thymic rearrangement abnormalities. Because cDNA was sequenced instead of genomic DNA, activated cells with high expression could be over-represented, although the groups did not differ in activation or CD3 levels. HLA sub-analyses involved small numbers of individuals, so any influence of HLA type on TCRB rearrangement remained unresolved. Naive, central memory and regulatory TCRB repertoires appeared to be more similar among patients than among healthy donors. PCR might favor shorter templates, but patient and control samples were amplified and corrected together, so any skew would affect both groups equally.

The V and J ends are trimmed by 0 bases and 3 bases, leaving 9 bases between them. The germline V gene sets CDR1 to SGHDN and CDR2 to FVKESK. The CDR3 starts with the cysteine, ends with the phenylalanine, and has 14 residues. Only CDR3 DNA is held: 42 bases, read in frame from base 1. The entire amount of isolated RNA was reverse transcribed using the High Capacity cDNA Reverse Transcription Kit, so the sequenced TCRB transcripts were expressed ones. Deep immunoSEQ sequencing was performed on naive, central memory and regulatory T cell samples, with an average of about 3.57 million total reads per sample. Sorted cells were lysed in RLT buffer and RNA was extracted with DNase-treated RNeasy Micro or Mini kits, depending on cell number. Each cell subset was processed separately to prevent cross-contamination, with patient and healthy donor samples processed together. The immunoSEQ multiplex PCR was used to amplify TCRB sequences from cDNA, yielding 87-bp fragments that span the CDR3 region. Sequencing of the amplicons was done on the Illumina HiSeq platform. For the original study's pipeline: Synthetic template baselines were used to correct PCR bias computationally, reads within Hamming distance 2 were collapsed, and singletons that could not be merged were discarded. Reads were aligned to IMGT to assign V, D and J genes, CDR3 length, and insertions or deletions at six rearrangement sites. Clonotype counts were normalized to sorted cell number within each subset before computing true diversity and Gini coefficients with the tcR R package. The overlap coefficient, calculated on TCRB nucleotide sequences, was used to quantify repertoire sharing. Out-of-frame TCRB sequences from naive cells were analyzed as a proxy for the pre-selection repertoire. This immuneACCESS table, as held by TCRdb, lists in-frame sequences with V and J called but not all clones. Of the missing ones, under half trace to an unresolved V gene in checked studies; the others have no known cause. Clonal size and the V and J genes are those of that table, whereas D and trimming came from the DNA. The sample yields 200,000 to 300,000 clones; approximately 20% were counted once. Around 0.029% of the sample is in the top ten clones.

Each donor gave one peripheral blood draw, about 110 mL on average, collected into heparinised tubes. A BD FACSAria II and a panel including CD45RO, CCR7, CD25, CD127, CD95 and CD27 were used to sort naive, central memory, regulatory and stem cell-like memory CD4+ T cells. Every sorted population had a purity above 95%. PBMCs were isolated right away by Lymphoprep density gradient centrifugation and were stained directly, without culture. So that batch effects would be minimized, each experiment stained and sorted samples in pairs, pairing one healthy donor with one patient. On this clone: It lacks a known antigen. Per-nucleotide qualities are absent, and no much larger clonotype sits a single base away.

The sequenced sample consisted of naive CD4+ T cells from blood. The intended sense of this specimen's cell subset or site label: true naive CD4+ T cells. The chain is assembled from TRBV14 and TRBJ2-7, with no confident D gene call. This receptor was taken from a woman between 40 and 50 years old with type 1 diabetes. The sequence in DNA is TGTGCCAGCAGCCAAGATTACGGAGACTACGAGCAGTACTTC. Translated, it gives CASSQDYGDYEQYF. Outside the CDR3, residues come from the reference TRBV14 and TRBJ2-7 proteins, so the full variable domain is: EAGVTQFPSHSVIEKGQTVTLRCDPISGHDNLYWYRRVMGKEIKFLLHFVKESKQDESGMPNNRFLAERTGGTYSTLKVQPAELEDSGVYFCASSQDYGDYEQYFGPGTRLTVT.